The entry that follows covers one T cell receptor (beta chain) sequence. No antigen is known for it. Both 60 Vbeta primers and 13 Jbeta primers went into the PCR. Using immunoSEQ multiplex PCR, the repertoire was profiled, and TCRdb retains in-frame clones only, with some absent. Seen here are some 90,000 clones, about two thirds observed once, and the top ten hold just over 8%. This specimen comes from a study of cytomegalovirus exposure and HLA in healthy donors. CDR1 and CDR2 (germline): MNHNS, SASEGT. The CDR3 spans 15 residues. V was cut by 2 bases and J by 0 bases, with 8 bases left in between. Study results and limitations: HLA allele associations emerged for around 15,000 TCR beta sequences in a later analysis, at 0.05 false discovery rate. The productive fraction for most TCR beta V segments was about 90% or about 30% in an earlier analysis.

What was sequenced was PBMCs. The chain carries TRBV6-1 and TRBJ1-5; tentative D call: TRBD1 (5 bases). This clonotype originated in a man between 60 and 70 years old in good health and CMV-seronegative. The CDR3 spells CASSEPQGSNQPQHF. For the CDR3, the DNA is TGTGCCAGCAGTGAACCGCAGGGTAGCAATCAGCCCCAGCATTTT.